The 22 T cell receptor beta chains presented below share a single source sample, sequenced in a study of cytomegalovirus exposure and HLA in healthy donors. With 60 Vbeta and 13 Jbeta primers, the PCR was carried out. Clones were read by immunoSEQ multiplex PCR, and TCRdb kept only the in-frame ones, dropping some. The data show 87,000 or so clones, with roughly three quarters seen just once and around 5% held by the top ten. Sequenced sample: PBMCs. These receptors all stem from a woman between 40 and 50 years old in good health and CMV-seronegative.

This chain joins TRBV18 and TRBJ2-7; D is uncertain. This CDR3 contains 13 residues. V was cut by 6 bases and J by 1 base, with 10 bases left in between. Germline values: CDR1 KGHSH, CDR2 LQKENI. This CDR3 reads CASSPGLSYEQYF. The CDR3 coding sequence is TGTGCCAGCTCTCCGGGTCTTTCCTACGAGCAGTACTTC.

The chain uses TRBV19 and TRBJ2-7; 8 bases match TRBD1. The CDR3 totals 16 residues. Germline loops: CDR1 LNHDA, CDR2 SQIVND (reference sequence). After removal of 3 bases from V and 2 bases from J, the junction contained 9 bases not matched to a gene. CDR3 residues: CASSIFLTGVTYEQYF. CDR3 nucleotides: TGTGCCAGTAGTATCTTCTTGACAGGGGTTACCTACGAGCAGTACTTC.

The chain has TRBV5-1 and TRBJ2-5; 10 positions agree with TRBD2. V lost 6 bases, J lost 5 bases, and 7 bases stayed unmatched. This CDR3 has 14 residues. Per germline, CDR1 SGHRS and CDR2 YFSETQ. Here the CDR3 DNA reads TGCGCCAGCACGGAAGCGGGGGGGCCCGAGACCCAGTACTTC. Translating gives CASTEAGGPETQYF.

CDR3: CASSLEGQGSFNYGYTF. The CDR3 DNA follows: TGTGCCAGCAGCCTTGAGGGACAGGGGTCATTTAACTATGGCTACACCTTC. The J gene is TRBJ1-2, the V gene TRBV4-2; TRBD1 aligns across 10 bases. Germline V gene lookup returns CDR1 LGHNA and CDR2 YNFKEQ. Germline trimming cut 4 bases from V and 1 base from J; bases unmatched to any gene: 9. This CDR3 has 17 amino acids.

V gene TRBV6-4 combines with J gene TRBJ2-1, with TRBD2 matching over 11 bases. The trim removed 6 bases at V and 4 bases at J, leaving 11 bases unmatched. Germline V CDR1 and CDR2: MRHNA, SNTAGT. The CDR3 sequence is 17 residues long. The CDR3 DNA reads as TGTGCCAGCAGCCTTGACGGGACTAGCGGTCTTTACAATGAGCAGTTCTTC. Amino acid sequence: CASSLDGTSGLYNEQFF.

CDR3 region: CASSTSRQSNTEAFF. In DNA form, the CDR3 reads TGTGCCAGTAGTACTTCCCGACAGTCGAACACTGAAGCTTTCTTT. This chain links TRBV19 with TRBJ1-1; perhaps TRBD1 as D (5 bases). V lost 4 bases, J lost 1 base, and 13 bases lay in between. The length of the CDR3 is 15 residues. Per germline, CDR1 LNHDA and CDR2 SQIVND (reference sequence). The variable domain in full, with the rest retrieved from reference TRBV19 and TRBJ1-1, is DGGITQSPKYLFRKEGQNVTLSCEQNLNHDAMYWYRQDPGQGLRLIYYSQIVNDFQKGDIAEGYSVSREKKESFPLTVTSAQKNPTAFYLCASSTSRQSNTEAFFGQGTRLTVV.

The chain employs TRBV7-9 and TRBJ1-2; D unclear. Germline assignment: CDR1 SEHNR and CDR2 FQNEAQ (reference sequence). V was clipped by 5 bases and J by 0 bases, with 16 bases between them. The CDR3 has 16 amino acids. The CDR3 DNA follows: TGTGCCAGCAGCCACCACCCCACGACACCTAACTATGGCTACACCTTC. This encodes CASSHHPTTPNYGYTF.

The chain joins TRBV10-2 to TRBJ1-2; unclear D gene. The CDR3 loop spans 15 amino acids. V lost 0 bases to trimming and J lost 2 bases, with 10 bases between them. Germline assignment: CDR1 WSHSY and CDR2 SAAADI. CDR3 amino acids: CASSESVTGNYGYTF. CDR3 DNA: TGCGCCAGCAGTGAGTCCGTAACGGGGAACTATGGCTACACCTTC.

With respect to this clone: Compared with germline, one end of the junction differs, possibly owing to a read error. Other DNA sequences in this sample translate to the same CDR3. This chain connects TRBV30 to TRBJ1-6; D is undetermined. The CDR3 contains 15 residues. Per germline, CDR1 GTSNPN and CDR2 SVGIG (reference sequence). CDR3 protein: CAWRGLSSYNSPLHF. The CDR3 bases are TGTGCCTGGAGAGGACTGAGCTCCTATAATTCCCCCCTCCACTTT.

The rearrangement links TRBV9 to TRBJ1-1, with 8 nucleotides matching TRBD1. Trimming at V came to 4 bases and at J to 3 bases, leaving 14 bases not matched to a gene. CDR3 length equals 17 residues. CDR1 and CDR2 from the germline V gene are SGDLS and YYNGEE. DNA for the CDR3: TGTGCCAGCAGCCCCACTGGGACAGGAGGATTTTACACTGAAGCTTTCTTT. Translating gives CASSPTGTGGFYTEAFF.

The genes are TRBV15 and TRBJ1-4; TRBD1 agrees at 8 bases. The CDR3 is 15 amino acids. Germline loops: CDR1 LNHNV, CDR2 YYDKDF (reference sequence). V shed 2 bases and J 5 bases; nucleotides not matched to a gene: 4. The CDR3 is CATSRRQGINEKLFF. The CDR3 DNA sequence: TGTGCCACCAGCAGACGACAGGGGATAAATGAAAAACTGTTTTTT.

The rearrangement links TRBV15 to TRBJ2-7; D is unclear. Trimming removed 0 bases from V and 0 bases from J, with 9 bases in between. Germline V gene data show CDR1 as LNHNV and CDR2 as YYDKDF (reference sequence). CDR3 length: 15 residues. CDR3 region: CATSRETASSYEQYF. The CDR3 DNA reads as TGTGCCACCAGCAGAGAGACGGCTAGCTCCTACGAGCAGTACTTC.

This chain joins TRBV4-3 and TRBJ2-1; 7 bases match TRBD2. V lost 1 base to trimming and J lost 2 bases; unmatched junction nucleotides: 14. CDR1 and CDR2 from the germline V gene are LGHNA and YSLEER. The CDR3 has 19 amino acids. Written as DNA, the CDR3 is TGCGCCAGCAGCCAAGGTTTCAAGGCGGGGGTGATCACCTACAATGAGCAGTTCTTC. Amino acid sequence: CASSQGFKAGVITYNEQFF.

The chain carries TRBV6-6 and TRBJ1-4, with TRBD1 identical over 7 bases. Germline V lookup: CDR1 MNHNY, CDR2 SVGAGI (reference sequence). V shed 6 bases, J shed 5 bases, and the junction held 3 bases outside the gene matches. The length of the CDR3 is 13 residues. The CDR3: CASRRGLNEKLFF. CDR3 bases: TGTGCCAGCAGAAGGGGGCTAAATGAAAAACTGTTTTTT.

This sequence joins TRBV25-1 and TRBJ1-1, with 7 nucleotides matching TRBD1. CDR1 and CDR2 from the germline V gene are MGHDK and SYGVNS. V dropped 6 bases and J dropped 1; count of bases not matched to a gene: 2. CDR3 length equals 13 residues. The CDR3 DNA reads TGTGCCAGCAGGGGGACAGCGAACACTGAAGCTTTCTTT. It codes for CASRGTANTEAFF.

J is TRBJ1-1 and V is TRBV7-3, with a tentative D call TRBD1 (6 bases). Trimming removed 5 bases at V and 5 bases at J, with 15 bases between. CDR1 is SGHTA, CDR2 FQGTGA, per germline. The CDR3 has 14 amino acids. The CDR3 nucleotides read TGTGCCAGCAGCCTACAGGGTTATGGTACTGAAGCTTTCTTT. Translation: CASSLQGYGTEAFF. Full variable domain (rest looked up from reference TRBV7-3 and TRBJ1-1): GAGVSQTPSNKVTEKGKYVELRCDPISGHTALYWYRQSLGQGPEFLIYFQGTGAADDSGLPNDRFFAVRPEGSVSTLKIQRTERGDSAVYLCASSLQGYGTEAFFGQGTRLTVV.

The chain couples TRBV2 to TRBJ2-7; 8 bases are a match to TRBD1. In germline, CDR1 is SNHLY, CDR2 FYNNEI. The CDR3 runs to 14 residues. Trimming cost V 8 bases and J 1 base; bases outside gene matches: 7. The CDR3 coding sequence is TGTGCCAGCTCTCGGACAGGGCGATCCTACGAGCAGTACTTC. This encodes CASSRTGRSYEQYF.

The chain has TRBV7-2 and TRBJ1-2; no reliable D call. Looked up from germline, CDR1 is SGHTA and CDR2 is FQGNSA. V gave up 2 bases and J gave up 7 bases, with 8 bases separating them. The CDR3 is 12 amino acids. This CDR3 is CASSLLGLGYTF. The CDR3 nucleotides are TGTGCCAGCAGCTTACTGGGCCTTGGCTACACCTTC.

This chain joins TRBV2 and TRBJ2-2, with D possibly TRBD1 on 6 matching bases. The CDR3 extends over 14 amino acids. Trimming shortened V by 11 bases and J by 2 bases, and 15 bases separated the two germline ends. Germline V CDR1 and CDR2: SNHLY, FYNNEI. This CDR3 is CAQSQGRNTGELFF. DNA of the CDR3: TGTGCCCAGAGCCAGGGGCGTAACACCGGGGAGCTGTTTTTT. Complete variable domain (other parts from reference TRBV2 and TRBJ2-2): EPEVTQTPSHQVTQMGQEVILRCVPISNHLYFYWYRQILGQKVEFLVSFYNNEISEKSEIFDDQFSVERPDGSNFTLKIRSTKLEDSAMYFCAQSQGRNTGELFFGEGSRLTVL.

The genes are TRBV5-1 and TRBJ1-2, with 9 bases identical to TRBD1. Germline V gene sequence: CDR1 SGHRS, CDR2 YFSETQ. The junction had 5 bases not matched to a gene; V was cut back by 0 bases and J by 5 bases. This CDR3 is 15 amino acids long. Written as DNA, the CDR3 is TGCGCCAGCAGCTTGGGGGGACAGGGTGGTTATGGCTACACCTTC. Translated: CASSLGGQGGYGYTF.

The chain links TRBV5-1 to TRBJ2-2, with 14 nucleotides matching TRBD2. Trimming cost V 4 bases and J 2 bases; bases outside gene matches: 1. The length of the CDR3 is 16 residues. Germline CDR1 is SGHRS and CDR2 is YFSETQ. CDR3 residues: CASSGTSGSNTGELFF. CDR3 DNA: TGCGCCAGCAGCGGGACTAGCGGGAGCAACACCGGGGAGCTGTTTTTT.

V gene TRBV5-4 combines with J gene TRBJ2-5; 12 nucleotides line up with TRBD2. CDR3 length equals 15 residues. Germline-derived CDR1 and CDR2 are SGHNT and YYREEE (reference sequence). The J segment lost 1 base and the V segment lost 4 bases, leaving 2 bases of the junction unmatched. For the CDR3, the DNA is TGTGCCAGCAGCCGGACTAGCGGGGTCCAAGAGACCCAGTACTTC. Its translation is CASSRTSGVQETQYF.